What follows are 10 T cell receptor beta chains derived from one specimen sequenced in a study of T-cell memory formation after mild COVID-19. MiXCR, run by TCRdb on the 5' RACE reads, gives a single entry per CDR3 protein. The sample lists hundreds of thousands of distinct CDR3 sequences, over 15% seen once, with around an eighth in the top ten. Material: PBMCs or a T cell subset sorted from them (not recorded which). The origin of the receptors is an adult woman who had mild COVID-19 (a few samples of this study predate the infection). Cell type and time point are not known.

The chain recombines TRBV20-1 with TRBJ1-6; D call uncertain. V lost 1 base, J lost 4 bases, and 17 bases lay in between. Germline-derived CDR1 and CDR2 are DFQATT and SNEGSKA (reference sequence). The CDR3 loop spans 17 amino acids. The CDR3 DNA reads TGCAGTGCTAGAGGACAAGGCTACGTATCGTATAATTCACCCCTCCACTTT. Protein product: CSARGQGYVSYNSPLHF.

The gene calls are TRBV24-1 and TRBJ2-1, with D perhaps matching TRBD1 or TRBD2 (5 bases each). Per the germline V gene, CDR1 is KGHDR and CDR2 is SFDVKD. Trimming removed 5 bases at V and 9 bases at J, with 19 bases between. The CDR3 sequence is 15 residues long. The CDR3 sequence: CATSGPGRSRGEQFF. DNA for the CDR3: TGTGCCACCAGTGGGCCGGGACGGTCGAGGGGTGAGCAGTTCTTC.

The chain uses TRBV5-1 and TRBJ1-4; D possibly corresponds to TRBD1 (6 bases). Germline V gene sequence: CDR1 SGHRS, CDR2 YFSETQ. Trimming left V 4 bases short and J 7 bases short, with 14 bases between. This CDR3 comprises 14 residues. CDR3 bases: TGCGCCAGCAGCCCTCGGGGGGGCTCTGAAAAACTGTTTTTT. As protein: CASSPRGGSEKLFF.

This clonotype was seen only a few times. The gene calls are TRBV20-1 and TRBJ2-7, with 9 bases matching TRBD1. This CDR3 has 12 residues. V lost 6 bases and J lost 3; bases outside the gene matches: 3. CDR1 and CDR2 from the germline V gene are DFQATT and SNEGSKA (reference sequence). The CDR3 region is CSAGQGNYEQYF. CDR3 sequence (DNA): TGCAGTGCCGGACAGGGGAACTACGAGCAGTACTTC.

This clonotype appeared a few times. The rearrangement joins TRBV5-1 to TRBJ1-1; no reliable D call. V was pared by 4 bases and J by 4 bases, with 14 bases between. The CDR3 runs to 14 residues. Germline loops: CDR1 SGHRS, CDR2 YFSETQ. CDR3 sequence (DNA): TGCGCCAGCAGCCAGCTAATGTGGGGCACTGAAGCTTTCTTT. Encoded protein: CASSQLMWGTEAFF.

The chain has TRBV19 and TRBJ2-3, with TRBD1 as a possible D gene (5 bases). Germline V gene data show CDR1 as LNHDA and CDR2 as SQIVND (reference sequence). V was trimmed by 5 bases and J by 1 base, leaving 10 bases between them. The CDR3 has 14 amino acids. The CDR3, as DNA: TGTGCCAGTAGTGGGGCGGCTCGCACAGATACGCAGTATTTT. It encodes CASSGAARTDTQYF.

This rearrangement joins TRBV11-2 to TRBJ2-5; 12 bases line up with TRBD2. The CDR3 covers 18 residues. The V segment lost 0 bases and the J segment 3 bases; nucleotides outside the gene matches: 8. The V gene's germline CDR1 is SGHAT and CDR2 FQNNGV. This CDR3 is CASSLEGPLAGGKETQYF. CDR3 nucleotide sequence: TGTGCCAGCAGCTTAGAGGGACCACTAGCGGGGGGTAAAGAGACCCAGTACTTC. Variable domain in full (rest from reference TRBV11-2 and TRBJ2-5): EAGVAQSPRYKIIEKRQSVAFWCNPISGHATLYWYQQILGQGPKLLIQFQNNGVVDDSQLPKDRFSAERLKGVDSTLKIQPAKLEDSAVYLCASSLEGPLAGGKETQYFGPGTRLLVL.

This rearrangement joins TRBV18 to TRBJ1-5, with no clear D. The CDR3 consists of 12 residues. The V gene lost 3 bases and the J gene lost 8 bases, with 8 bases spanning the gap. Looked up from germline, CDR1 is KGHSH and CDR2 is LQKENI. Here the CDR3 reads CASSPGGKPQHF. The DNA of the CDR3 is TGTGCCAGCTCACCGGGAGGAAAGCCCCAGCATTTT.

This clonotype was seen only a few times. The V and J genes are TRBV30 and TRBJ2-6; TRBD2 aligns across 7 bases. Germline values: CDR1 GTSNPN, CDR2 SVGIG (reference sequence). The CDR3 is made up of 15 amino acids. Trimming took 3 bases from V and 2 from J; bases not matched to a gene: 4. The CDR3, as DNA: TGTGCCTGGAGCCGGGGAGGGACTGGGGCCAACGTCCTGACTTTC. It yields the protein CAWSRGGTGANVLTF. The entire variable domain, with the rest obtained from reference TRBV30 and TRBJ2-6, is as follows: SQTIHQWPATLVQPVGSPLSLECTVEGTSNPNLYWYRQAAGRGLQLLFYSVGIGQISSEVPQNLSASRPQDRQFILSSKKLLLSDSGFYLCAWSRGGTGANVLTFGAGSRLTVL.

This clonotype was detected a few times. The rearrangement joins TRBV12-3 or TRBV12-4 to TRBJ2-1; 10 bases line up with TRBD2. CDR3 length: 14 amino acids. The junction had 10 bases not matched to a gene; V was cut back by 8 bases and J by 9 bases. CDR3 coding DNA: TGTGCCAGCCGACCCGGGACTAGCGTCGGTGAGCAGTTCTTC. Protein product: CASRPGTSVGEQFF.